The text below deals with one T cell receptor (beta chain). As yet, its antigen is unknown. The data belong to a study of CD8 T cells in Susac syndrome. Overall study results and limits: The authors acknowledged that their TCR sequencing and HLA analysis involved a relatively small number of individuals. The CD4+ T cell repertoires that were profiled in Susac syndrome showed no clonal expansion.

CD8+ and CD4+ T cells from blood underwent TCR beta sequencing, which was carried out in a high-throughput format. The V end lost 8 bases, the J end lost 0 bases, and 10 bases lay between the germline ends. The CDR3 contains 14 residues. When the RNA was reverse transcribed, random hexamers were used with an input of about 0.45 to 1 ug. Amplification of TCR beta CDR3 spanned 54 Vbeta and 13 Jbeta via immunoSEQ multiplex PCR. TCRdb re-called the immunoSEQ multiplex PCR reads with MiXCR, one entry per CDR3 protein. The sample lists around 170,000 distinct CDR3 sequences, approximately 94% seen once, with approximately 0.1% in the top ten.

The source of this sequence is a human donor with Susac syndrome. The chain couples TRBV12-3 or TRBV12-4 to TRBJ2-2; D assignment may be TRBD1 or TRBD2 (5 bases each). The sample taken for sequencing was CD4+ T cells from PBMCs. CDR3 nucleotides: TGTGCCAGCGCCGGGACCGCGAACACCGGGGAGCTGTTTTTT. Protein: CASAGTANTGELFF.